This entry describes one TCR beta chain. Its antigen is not known. This entry is derived from a study of T-cell reconstitution after alpha-beta-depleted transplantation in children. Whole-study findings and limits: Approximately two months post-transplant, alpha-beta T cells reportedly originated from several hundred expanded graft clones. The origin of high day-60 TCRbeta diversity in some patients lay in surviving recipient T cells and thymic progenitors. Diversity and T-cell counts at one year after transplant derived mostly from new T cells.

Germline CDR1 is SNHLY and CDR2 is FYNNEI. This CDR3 has 16 amino acids. The V end lost 3 bases, the J end lost 2 bases, and 13 bases lay between the germline ends. Preparation of the TCRbeta library involved a method that used unique molecular identifiers. TCRdb fed the PCR reads into MiXCR, producing one record per CDR3 protein. The sample includes about 200,000 distinct CDR3 sequences, around a sixth of them seen just once. The input for sequencing was PBMCs, mostly from graft donor cells, taken 360 days after TCRalphabeta/CD19-depleted stem cell transplant. This TCR came from a male patient aged 2 to 10 who had a stem cell transplant for acute lymphoblastic leukemia, so the T cells may come from the graft donor. The rearrangement uses TRBV2 and TRBJ2-2; no clear D. CDR3 nucleotides: TGTGCCAGCAGTGACACAAGGGTTGTCAACACCGGGGAGCTGTTTTTT. It yields the protein CASSDTRVVNTGELFF.